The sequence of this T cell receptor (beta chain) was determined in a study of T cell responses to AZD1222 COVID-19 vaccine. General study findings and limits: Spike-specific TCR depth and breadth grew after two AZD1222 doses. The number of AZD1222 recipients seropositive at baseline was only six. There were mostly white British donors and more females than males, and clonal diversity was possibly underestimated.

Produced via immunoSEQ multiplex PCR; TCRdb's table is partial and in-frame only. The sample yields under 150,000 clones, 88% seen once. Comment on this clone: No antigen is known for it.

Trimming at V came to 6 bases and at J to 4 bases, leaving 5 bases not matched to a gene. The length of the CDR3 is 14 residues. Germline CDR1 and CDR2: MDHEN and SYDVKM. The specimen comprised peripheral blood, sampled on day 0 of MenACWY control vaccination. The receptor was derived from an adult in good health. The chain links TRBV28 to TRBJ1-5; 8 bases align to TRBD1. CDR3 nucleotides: TGTGCCAGCAGGACAGGGGTCGGAAATCAGCCCCAGCATTTT. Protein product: CASRTGVGNQPQHF.